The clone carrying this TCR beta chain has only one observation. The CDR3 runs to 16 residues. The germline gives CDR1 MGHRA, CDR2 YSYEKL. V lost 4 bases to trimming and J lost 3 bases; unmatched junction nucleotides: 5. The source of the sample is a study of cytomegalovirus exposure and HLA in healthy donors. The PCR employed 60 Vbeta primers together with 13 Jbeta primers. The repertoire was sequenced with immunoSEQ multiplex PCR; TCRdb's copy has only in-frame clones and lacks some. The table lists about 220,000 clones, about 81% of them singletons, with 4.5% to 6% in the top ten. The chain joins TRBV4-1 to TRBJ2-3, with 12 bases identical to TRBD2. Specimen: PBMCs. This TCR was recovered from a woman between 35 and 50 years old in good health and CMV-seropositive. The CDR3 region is CASSLIGLAGTDTQYF. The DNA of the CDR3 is TGCGCCAGCAGCCTGATTGGACTAGCGGGGACAGATACGCAGTATTTT.